This entry features one T cell receptor beta chain sequence. What it recognizes is unknown. V lost 3 bases and J 7 bases, leaving 7 bases between the germline ends. The CDR3 contains 12 residues. The sample originates from a study of T cell responses to AZD1222 COVID-19 vaccine. Whole-study results and caveats: Repertoire sampling happened only post peak T cell response. Increases in Spike-specific TCR breadth and depth were seen after two AZD1222 doses.

Assay: immunoSEQ multiplex PCR; the TCRdb copy retains only in-frame clones and omits some. This table holds approximately 100,000 clones, around 83% found once. This chain uses TRBV12-3 or TRBV12-4 with TRBJ1-5; D is unresolved. The source was peripheral blood, collected on day 0 of AZD1222 vaccination. The sequence was collected from an adult in good health. CDR3 amino acids: CASSFGFQPQHF. CDR3 coding DNA: TGTGCCAGCAGTTTCGGGTTCCAGCCCCAGCATTTT.